This TCR beta chain was captured by sequencing in a study of T cell clones after liver transplantation. At the level of the study: Graft-donor-reactive sequences were compared with third-party-reactive TCRbeta sequences from pre-transplant mixed lymphocyte reactions.

Clones were sequenced by immunoSEQ multiplex PCR, and TCRdb holds only the in-frame ones, with some missing. Of tens of thousands of clones detected, roughly 80% appear once; the ten largest clones hold 0.45% to 0.6%. Overall study findings and caveats: Donor-reactive sequences fell more than third party-reactive ones, suggesting partial deletion.

As concerns this clone: Its target is unknown.

The CDR3 covers 12 residues. Between the trimmed V and J ends, which lost 2 bases and 3 bases, there was a span of 4 bases. Germline lookup yields CDR1 SGHTA and CDR2 FQGNSA. This sample comprised CD4+ T cells from blood, obtained 45 to 46 months after liver transplant. V gene TRBV7-2 combines with J gene TRBJ1-1; D gene ambiguous. This sequence originates from a human patient who received a liver transplant. The graft donor may be the source of some T cells. CDR3 region: CASSLRDTEAFF. In DNA, the CDR3 is TGTGCCAGCAGCTTACGGGACACTGAAGCTTTCTTT. Full variable domain (remainder filled in from reference TRBV7-2 and TRBJ1-1): GAGVSQSPSNKVTEKGKDVELRCDPISGHTALYWYRQSLGQGLEFLIYFQGNSAPDKSGLPSDRFSAERTGGSVSTLTIQRTQQEDSAVYLCASSLRDTEAFFGQGTRLTVV.